Reported below is one T cell receptor (beta chain). The data stem from a study of blood T cell repertoires in COVID-19. Background on the study: Both acute and convalescent COVID-19 samples were obtained from the United States, Italy and Spain. PBMCs, B-cell-depleted T cells, or T cells were the source of the cDNA or gDNA that made up the material.

Authors' processing steps: Quantification of nucleated cells was approximated via reference gene primer amplification. TCRdb's copy holds only in-frame clones and misses some; the assay was immunoSEQ multiplex PCR. V and J calls plus clone size are reproduced from that table; the DNA served to infer D and trimming. Among over 40,000 clones listed, roughly four fifths were seen once. With 8 bases clipped from V and 6 bases from J, the junction kept 5 bases outside the gene matches. The CDR3 extends over 12 amino acids. Germline V CDR1 and CDR2: WSHSY, SAAADI. The receptor was derived from a man in his 60s with active COVID-19. The specimen sequenced was peripheral blood. The chain has TRBV10-2 and TRBJ1-2; 8 nucleotides match TRBD1. The CDR3 here is CASGRTGNGYTF. The CDR3 nucleotides are TGCGCCAGCGGAAGGACAGGGAATGGCTACACCTTC.